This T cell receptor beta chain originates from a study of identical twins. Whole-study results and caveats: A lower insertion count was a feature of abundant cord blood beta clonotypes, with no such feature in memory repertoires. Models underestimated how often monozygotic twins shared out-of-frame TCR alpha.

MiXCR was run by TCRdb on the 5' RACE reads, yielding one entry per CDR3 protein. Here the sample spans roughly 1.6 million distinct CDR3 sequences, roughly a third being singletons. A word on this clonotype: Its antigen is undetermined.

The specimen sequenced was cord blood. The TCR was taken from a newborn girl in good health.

The CDR3 region is CASSIVGELYGYTF. In DNA form, the CDR3 reads TGTGCCAGTAGTATCGTCGGCGAGCTCTATGGCTACACCTTC. The V gene is TRBV19, the J gene TRBJ1-2, with unresolved D. The CDR3 length is 14 residues. Trimming took off 3 bases at V and 4 bases at J, with 12 bases between the two ends. Germline CDR1 and CDR2: LNHDA and SQIVND (reference sequence).